The clone carrying this TCR beta chain was detected many times. Its antigen is undetermined. By 5'RACE template switching, TCR cDNA was produced, with a universal primer site and UMIs added in the process. TCRdb fed the 5' RACE reads into MiXCR, producing one record per CDR3 protein. This sample yields about 29,000 distinct CDR3 sequences, of which around 5% are seen a single time; roughly two fifths belongs to the top ten. The CDR3 contains 16 residues. The germline CDR1 and CDR2 sequences are SGHVS and FQNEAQ. Losses at the gene ends were 4 bases for V and 2 bases for J; bases not matched to a gene: 8. This specimen belongs to a study of T cells after yellow fever vaccination. General study findings and limits: Reappearance after the booster was seen for most primary-vaccination clones, at 95% to 96% CD4 and 70% to 90% CD8.

The TCR sequence derives from a man aged 30-40 years who received the YFV17D yellow fever vaccine. Sequenced material: CD8+ T cells sorted from PBMCs, taken 10 days after the yellow fever booster vaccination. The rearrangement joins TRBV7-8 to TRBJ2-7; TRBD2 matches at 10 bases. CDR3 loop: CASSSPTLAGPYEQYF. The CDR3 region has the DNA TGTGCCAGCAGCTCCCCGACACTAGCGGGGCCCTACGAGCAGTACTTC.